The 27 T cell receptor beta chains below all came from one sample that was sequenced in a study of regulatory dendritic cells for organ transplantation. Assay used: immunoSEQ multiplex PCR; TCRdb lists only in-frame clones, some missing. Of 30,000 to 40,000 clones detected, around 90% appear once; the ten largest clones hold over 0.05%. Input material: naive CD4+ T cells from blood. As for subset: CD45RA+ naive T cells. The receptors derive from a human donor in good health.

This rearrangement joins TRBV7-2 to TRBJ2-2; no clear D. The length of the CDR3 is 15 residues. Germline V gives CDR1 SGHTA, CDR2 FQGNSA. V dropped 0 bases and J dropped 1 base, with 6 bases sitting between them. The CDR3 loop reads CASSLAFVNTGELFF. The CDR3 nucleotides read TGTGCCAGCAGCTTAGCTTTTGTGAACACCGGGGAGCTGTTTTTT.

This chain joins TRBV15 and TRBJ2-7; D gene uncertain. Trimming left V 3 bases short and J 4 bases short, with 10 bases between. Germline-derived CDR1 and CDR2 are LNHNV and YYDKDF (reference sequence). There are 13 residues in the CDR3. The CDR3 DNA reads TGTGCCACCAGCAGTCTCCGCGAATACGAGCAGTACTTC. Its translation is CATSSLREYEQYF.

The chain carries TRBV6-5 and TRBJ1-1, with D perhaps TRBD1 (5 bases). Trimming removed 0 bases at V and 6 bases at J, with 14 bases between. The CDR3 is 15 amino acids. The germline gives CDR1 MNHEY, CDR2 SVGAGI. The CDR3 nucleotides read TGTGCCAGCAGTTACTCGCCCAGGGTTGTGTCTGAAGCTTTCTTT. Its translation is CASSYSPRVVSEAFF.

The chain joins TRBV6-6 to TRBJ1-4; 8 nucleotides line up with TRBD1. CDR1 is MNHNY and CDR2 is SVGAGI in the germline V gene (reference sequence). The CDR3 is 15 residues long. V dropped 5 bases and J dropped 5; count of bases not matched to a gene: 7. CDR3 sequence: CASSTDRGRNEKLFF. CDR3 DNA sequence: TGTGCCAGCAGTACCGACAGGGGAAGGAATGAAAAACTGTTTTTT.

J is TRBJ2-1 and V is TRBV19; 12 bases are shared with TRBD2. Germline CDR1 reads LNHDA; CDR2 reads SQIVND (reference sequence). J lost 3 bases, V lost 4 bases, and 10 bases had no gene match. This CDR3 region has 18 residues. CDR3 sequence reads: CASSTLRLAGDYYNEQFF. For the CDR3, the DNA is TGTGCCAGTAGTACCCTGAGACTAGCGGGGGATTACTACAATGAGCAGTTCTTC. The whole variable domain, filled in from reference TRBV19 and TRBJ2-1, reads DGGITQSPKYLFRKEGQNVTLSCEQNLNHDAMYWYRQDPGQGLRLIYYSQIVNDFQKGDIAEGYSVSREKKESFPLTVTSAQKNPTAFYLCASSTLRLAGDYYNEQFFGPGTRLTVL.

The chain couples TRBV5-1 to TRBJ2-1; 12 positions agree with TRBD2. CDR3 length equals 16 residues. In germline, CDR1 is SGHRS, CDR2 YFSETQ. Losses at the gene ends were 3 bases for V and 7 bases for J; bases not matched to a gene: 8. Here the CDR3 DNA reads TGCGCCAGCAGCTCCTATCTAGCGGGAGGGGGGAATGAGCAGTTCTTC. This codes for CASSSYLAGGGNEQFF.

The chain links TRBV6-5 to TRBJ2-1; D is uncertain. This CDR3 is built from 14 residues. The V end lost 2 bases, the J end lost 4 bases, and 9 bases lay between the germline ends. Germline CDR1 and CDR2: MNHEY and SVGAGI. CDR3 sequence (DNA): TGTGCCAGCAGTTACGGCAGAAGATACAATGAGCAGTTCTTC. The encoded protein is CASSYGRRYNEQFF.

The sample holds one count of this clone. The chain couples TRBV2 to TRBJ2-7; TRBD1 is a possible D gene (7 bases). Looked up from germline, CDR1 is SNHLY and CDR2 is FYNNEI. This CDR3 is 14 amino acids long. Trimming cost V 3 bases and J 6 bases, with 15 bases left between them. This CDR3 is CASSDGRGDAEQYF. In nucleotides, the CDR3 is TGTGCCAGCAGTGACGGCAGGGGGGACGCCGAGCAGTACTTC.

The chain carries TRBV6-5 and TRBJ1-5; perhaps TRBD1 as D (6 bases). Germline V gives CDR1 MNHEY, CDR2 SVGAGI. There are 14 residues in the CDR3. Trimming stripped 2 bases from V and 10 bases from J, with 15 bases between. In DNA form, the CDR3 reads TGTGCCAGCAGTTACCAAGGGGGGCCGTACCCCCAGCATTTT. This translates into CASSYQGGPYPQHF.

The chain combines TRBV19 with TRBJ1-2; TRBD1 aligns across 8 bases. The CDR3 covers 14 residues. The germline V gene has CDR1 LNHDA and CDR2 SQIVND (reference sequence). J was trimmed by 8 bases and V by 5 bases; bases with no gene match: 10. The CDR3 sequence is CASSVTGALGGYTF. The CDR3 DNA sequence: TGTGCCAGTAGTGTGACAGGGGCCCTGGGGGGCTACACCTTC.

This clone appeared once. The V call is TRBV19, the J call TRBJ2-5, with 10 bases lining up with TRBD2. The CDR3 is made up of 15 amino acids. V shed 5 bases, J shed 8 bases, and the junction held 11 bases outside the gene matches. CDR1 is LNHDA and CDR2 is SQIVND in the germline V gene (reference sequence). The DNA of the CDR3 is TGTGCCAGTAGTTCCGAGACTAGCGGGCGGCTCACCCAGTACTTC. Protein sequence: CASSSETSGRLTQYF.

V and J are TRBV7-9 and TRBJ2-5, with no clear D. Trimming took off 4 bases at V and 1 base at J, with 1 base between the two ends. CDR1 and CDR2 (germline): SEHNR, FQNEAQ (reference sequence). The CDR3 is made up of 11 amino acids. In DNA, the CDR3 is TGTGCCAGCAGCTCCCAAGAGACCCAGTACTTC. The encoded protein is CASSSQETQYF.

The J gene is TRBJ1-5, the V gene TRBV19; D is uncertain. In germline, CDR1 is LNHDA, CDR2 SQIVND (reference sequence). The CDR3 is made up of 13 amino acids. V was clipped by 3 bases and J by 5 bases, with 8 bases between them. CDR3: CASSISSDQPQHF. In DNA, the CDR3 is TGTGCCAGTAGTATTTCGTCTGATCAGCCCCAGCATTTT.

The V and J genes are TRBV7-3 and TRBJ2-1; TRBD2 matches at 7 bases. With V trimmed by 4 bases and J by 8 bases, 14 bases remained unmatched. The CDR3 has 16 amino acids. In germline, CDR1 is SGHTA, CDR2 FQGTGA. The CDR3 protein is CASSSHRMGGLHEQFF. CDR3 nucleotide sequence: TGTGCCAGCAGCTCCCACCGGATGGGAGGGCTCCATGAGCAGTTCTTC.

This clone was counted only a few times. The chain uses TRBV27 and TRBJ1-6; D is possibly TRBD1 (5 bases). Trimming took off 3 bases at V and 0 bases at J, with 9 bases between the two ends. This CDR3 has 16 residues. CDR1 is MNHEY, CDR2 SMNVEV, per germline (reference sequence). Written as DNA, the CDR3 is TGTGCCAGCAGTTTGACCCAGGGCTCCTATAATTCACCCCTCCACTTT. Protein product: CASSLTQGSYNSPLHF.

This clone has a handful of counts. The chain links TRBV21-1 to TRBJ1-1. TRBV21-1 counts as a pseudogene. This CDR3 has 11 residues. Written as DNA, the CDR3 is TGTGCCAGCAGCGAACGGAACATGGCTTTCTTT. It encodes CASSERNMAFF.

For the CDR3, the DNA is TGCGCCAGCAGCGGGTCGGCGTATGATCAGCCCCAGCATTTT. Its protein product is CASSGSAYDQPQHF. This chain connects TRBV10-2 to TRBJ1-5; D is unresolved. The CDR3 sequence is 14 residues long. Per the germline V gene, CDR1 is WSHSY and CDR2 is SAAADI. With 6 bases removed from V and 5 bases from J, the gap between germline ends came to 14 bases.

The rearrangement uses TRBV27 and TRBJ2-3; 7 bases agree with TRBD1. Germline CDR1 and CDR2: MNHEY and SMNVEV (reference sequence). J was trimmed by 8 bases and V by 5 bases; bases with no gene match: 10. The CDR3 runs to 14 residues. This CDR3 is CASSKDRARGTQYF. CDR3 sequence (DNA): TGTGCCAGCAGTAAAGACAGGGCCCGGGGTACGCAGTATTTT.

The chain combines TRBV11-2 with TRBJ1-1; D gene uncertain. Deletions cut 6 bases from V and 8 bases from J, with 19 bases between. Looked up from germline, CDR1 is SGHAT and CDR2 is FQNNGV. CDR3 length equals 14 residues. CDR3 loop: CASSDWTRMEEAFF. In DNA, the CDR3 is TGTGCCAGCAGTGACTGGACCCGGATGGAAGAAGCTTTCTTT.

The V gene is TRBV6-5, the J gene TRBJ2-2; a weak D match, TRBD1 (6 bases). From germline, CDR1 is MNHEY and CDR2 SVGAGI. Trimming took off 10 bases at V and 1 base at J, with 16 bases between the two ends. The CDR3 spans 15 residues. CDR3 in DNA: TGTGCCACATCCAAATTGGACAGGAACACCGGGGAGCTGTTTTTT. Residues: CATSKLDRNTGELFF.

The chain recombines TRBV11-2 with TRBJ2-7; 7 bases match TRBD2. CDR3 length: 12 residues. V gave up 5 bases and J gave up 3 bases; unmatched junction bases: 1. CDR1 is SGHAT, CDR2 FQNNGV, per germline. DNA for the CDR3: TGTGCCAGCAGCCGGACTAGCTACGAGCAGTACTTC. Protein: CASSRTSYEQYF.

There are a few counts of this clone. V and J are TRBV18 and TRBJ1-1, with 7 bases matching TRBD1. The CDR3 covers 14 residues. Germline-derived CDR1 and CDR2 are KGHSH and LQKENI. Trimming at V came to 3 bases and at J to 11 bases, leaving 12 bases not matched to a gene. The CDR3 loop is CASSPSLQGNEAFF. CDR3 nucleotide sequence: TGTGCCAGCTCACCCTCCTTACAGGGGAATGAGGCTTTCTTT.

This clone was seen only once. One end of the junction does not line up with germline, which may come from a read error. This chain uses TRBV7-7 with TRBJ2-5; 7 nucleotides match TRBD1. CDR1 and CDR2 (germline): SSHAT, FNYEAQ (reference sequence). This CDR3 has 15 residues. CDR3 residues: CASSLASGGQETQYF. For the CDR3, the DNA is TGTGCTAGCAGCTTAGCTTCAGGGGGCCAAGAGACCCAGTACTTC.

V gene TRBV7-2 combines with J gene TRBJ2-1; TRBD2 aligns across 11 bases. Trimming cost V 5 bases and J 9 bases; bases outside gene matches: 12. Germline V gene lookup returns CDR1 SGHTA and CDR2 FQGNSA. The CDR3 extends over 16 amino acids. The CDR3 here is CASSQLAGVSSLEQFF. The CDR3 DNA reads TGTGCCAGCAGCCAACTAGCGGGAGTAAGTTCCCTTGAGCAGTTCTTC.

The rearrangement links TRBV15 to TRBJ1-4, with 9 bases lining up with TRBD1. This CDR3 region has 16 residues. Germline lookup yields CDR1 LNHNV and CDR2 YYDKDF (reference sequence). Trimming at V came to 3 bases and at J to 8 bases, leaving 10 bases not matched to a gene. The CDR3: CATSSDPGTGKEKLFF. CDR3 nucleotide sequence: TGTGCCACCAGCAGCGACCCCGGGACAGGGAAAGAAAAACTGTTTTTT. The full variable domain, rest sourced from reference TRBV15 and TRBJ1-4, is DAMVIQNPRYQVTQFGKPVTLSCSQTLNHNVMYWYQQKSSQAPKLLFHYYDKDFNNEADTPDNFQSRRPNTSFCFLDIRSPGLGDTAMYLCATSSDPGTGKEKLFFGSGTQLSVL.

V gene TRBV5-6 combines with J gene TRBJ1-6; D is unclear. There are 17 residues in the CDR3. Germline V gene data show CDR1 as SGHDT and CDR2 as YYEEEE. Trimming took 0 bases from V and 0 from J, leaving 10 bases between them. The CDR3 loop is CASSLVATSSYNSPLHF. The CDR3 nucleotides read TGTGCCAGCAGCTTGGTGGCAACAAGCTCCTATAATTCACCCCTCCACTTT.

The DNA for the CDR3 is TGTGCCAGCAGTTTGTTCCGACAGTATCCCTACAATGAGCAGTTCTTC. Protein product: CASSLFRQYPYNEQFF. This sequence joins TRBV28 and TRBJ2-1, with D perhaps matching TRBD1 (5 bases). V shed 3 bases and J shed 2 bases, with 14 bases lying between them. The CDR3 loop spans 16 amino acids. Germline assignment: CDR1 MDHEN and CDR2 SYDVKM.